This is a list of T cell receptor beta chains from one sample in a study of blood T cell repertoires in COVID-19. Profiling relied on immunoSEQ multiplex PCR, and the TCRdb table lists in-frame clones only, not all of them. The table lists under 65,000 clones, 85% to 90% of them singletons. Sequencing was performed on peripheral blood. These receptors were collected from a man aged 60 to 75 with acute or convalescent COVID-19. The CDR3 runs from the conserved cysteine through the conserved F or W. Each record gives: CDR3 protein, CDR3 DNA, D gene, V gene, J gene, clone size. A D gene is named only where the DNA matches it firmly. The size of a clone is reported for some rows only, either as once, few or many, or as a class for expanded clones.

cdr3_aa: CASRSGGEQYF; cdr3_nt: TGTGCCAGCAGATCAGGGGGCGAGCAGTACTTC; d_call: TRBD1; v_call: TRBV12-3/TRBV12-4; j_call: TRBJ2-7; clone_size: .
cdr3_aa: CAWSVLPGNTIYF; cdr3_nt: TGTGCCTGGAGTGTACTTCCGGGAAACACCATATATTTT; d_call: .; v_call: TRBV30; j_call: TRBJ1-3; clone_size: .
cdr3_aa: CASSPIGQSQETQYF; cdr3_nt: TGTGCCAGCAGCCCTATCGGACAGTCCCAAGAGACCCAGTACTTC; d_call: .; v_call: TRBV11-2; j_call: TRBJ2-5; clone_size: .
cdr3_aa: CASRSVYSNQPQHF; cdr3_nt: TGTGCCAGCAGGTCGGTTTATAGCAATCAGCCCCAGCATTTT; d_call: .; v_call: TRBV27; j_call: TRBJ1-5; clone_size: many
cdr3_aa: CASHTGSSGNTIYF; cdr3_nt: TGTGCCAGCCACACCGGGAGCTCTGGAAACACCATATATTTT; d_call: .; v_call: TRBV28; j_call: TRBJ1-3; clone_size: .
cdr3_aa: CASSLPGLRSGRSYNEQFF; cdr3_nt: TGTGCCAGCAGCTTACCGGGACTGAGGAGCGGGAGGAGCTACAATGAGCAGTTCTTC; d_call: TRBD2; v_call: TRBV5-6; j_call: TRBJ2-1; clone_size: .
cdr3_aa: CASSLQQGSSGNTIYF; cdr3_nt: TGTGCCAGCAGCCTCCAACAGGGGAGCTCTGGAAACACCATATATTTT; d_call: TRBD1; v_call: TRBV6-6; j_call: TRBJ1-3; clone_size: .
cdr3_aa: CASSEMHPSGSLKNIQYF; cdr3_nt: TGCGCCAGCAGTGAGATGCATCCTAGCGGGAGTTTGAAAAACATTCAGTACTTC; d_call: TRBD2; v_call: TRBV10-2; j_call: TRBJ2-4; clone_size: .
cdr3_aa: CASSVADSNQPQHF; cdr3_nt: TGTGCCAGCTCCGTGGCAGATAGCAATCAGCCCCAGCATTTT; d_call: .; v_call: TRBV18; j_call: TRBJ1-5; clone_size: .
cdr3_aa: CAWRLRTSGSTDTQYF; cdr3_nt: TGTGCCTGGAGGCTTCGCACTAGCGGTAGCACAGATACGCAGTATTTT; d_call: TRBD2; v_call: TRBV30; j_call: TRBJ2-3; clone_size: .
cdr3_aa: CAWTSGGNQPQHF; cdr3_nt: TGTGCCTGGACCTCCGGGGGCAATCAGCCCCAGCATTTT; d_call: .; v_call: TRBV30; j_call: TRBJ1-5; clone_size: .
cdr3_aa: CASSLTGSKLSGNTIYF; cdr3_nt: TGTGCCAGCAGCCTTACAGGGAGCAAACTCTCTGGAAACACCATATATTTT; d_call: .; v_call: TRBV7-2; j_call: TRBJ1-3; clone_size: .
cdr3_aa: CASTRGTLRLEPQHF; cdr3_nt: TGTGCCAGTACCAGGGGGACCTTGCGGTTGGAGCCCCAGCATTTT; d_call: TRBD1; v_call: TRBV19; j_call: TRBJ1-5; clone_size: once
cdr3_aa: CSALGSEKLFF; cdr3_nt: TGCAGCGCCCTTGGTAGTGAAAAACTGTTTTTT; d_call: .; v_call: TRBV29-1; j_call: TRBJ1-4; clone_size: .
cdr3_aa: CASRTDRYSNQPQHF; cdr3_nt: TGTGCCAGCAGGACGGACAGATATAGCAATCAGCCCCAGCATTTT; d_call: .; v_call: TRBV28; j_call: TRBJ1-5; clone_size: .
cdr3_aa: CSVEDRVLPTQYF; cdr3_nt: TGCAGCGTTGAAGATCGGGTACTACCGACCCAGTACTTC; d_call: .; v_call: TRBV29-1; j_call: TRBJ2-5; clone_size: .
cdr3_aa: CASSLDEAGRGVTEAFF; cdr3_nt: TGTGCCAGCAGCTTAGATGAGGCGGGACGGGGGGTCACTGAAGCTTTCTTT; d_call: .; v_call: TRBV11-3; j_call: TRBJ1-1; clone_size: .
cdr3_aa: CATVGGSSYNEQFF; cdr3_nt: TGTGCCACCGTGGGGGGGAGCTCCTACAATGAGCAGTTCTTC; d_call: TRBD2; v_call: TRBV11-2; j_call: TRBJ2-1; clone_size: .
cdr3_aa: CASSLGGTGGGYEQYF; cdr3_nt: TGTGCCAGCAGTTTAGGTGGGACAGGGGGTGGGTACGAGCAGTACTTC; d_call: TRBD1; v_call: TRBV28; j_call: TRBJ2-7; clone_size: .
cdr3_aa: CASGTSGRYEQYF; cdr3_nt: TGTGCCAGCGGGACTAGCGGGAGGTACGAGCAGTACTTC; d_call: TRBD2; v_call: TRBV19; j_call: TRBJ2-7; clone_size: .
cdr3_aa: CASSASILKSSYEQYF; cdr3_nt: TGTGCCAGCAGTGCCTCAATACTTAAGAGCTCCTACGAGCAGTACTTC; d_call: .; v_call: TRBV28; j_call: TRBJ2-7; clone_size: .
cdr3_aa: CASSSQSRDTYTRGTEAFF; cdr3_nt: TGTGCCAGCAGCAGTCAATCCCGGGACACCTATACTAGGGGCACTGAAGCTTTCTTT; d_call: .; v_call: TRBV5-8; j_call: TRBJ1-1; clone_size: .
cdr3_aa: CASSLLRTSGRGEQFF; cdr3_nt: TGTGCCAGCAGCTTGTTAAGGACTAGCGGGAGGGGTGAGCAGTTCTTC; d_call: TRBD2; v_call: TRBV7-8; j_call: TRBJ2-1; clone_size: .
cdr3_aa: CASSLGHTGYTF; cdr3_nt: TGTGCCAGCAGCTTGGGACACACTGGCTACACCTTC; d_call: .; v_call: TRBV5-6; j_call: TRBJ1-2; clone_size: few
cdr3_aa: CASSYSSVNNEQFF; cdr3_nt: TGTGCCAGCAGTTACTCTAGCGTAAACAATGAGCAGTTCTTC; d_call: .; v_call: TRBV6-2/TRBV6-3; j_call: TRBJ2-1; clone_size: .
cdr3_aa: CASSSDSYYGYTF; cdr3_nt: TGCGCCAGCAGCTCGGACAGCTACTATGGCTACACCTTC; d_call: .; v_call: TRBV5-1; j_call: TRBJ1-2; clone_size: .
cdr3_aa: CASSGPSSPNQPQHF; cdr3_nt: TGTGCCAGCAGTGGGCCCTCAAGTCCCAATCAGCCCCAGCATTTT; d_call: .; v_call: TRBV2; j_call: TRBJ1-5; clone_size: .
cdr3_aa: CASSDSPHRGKKANEKLFF; cdr3_nt: TGTGCCAGCAGTGACTCTCCTCATAGGGGAAAGAAGGCTAATGAAAAACTGTTTTTT; d_call: .; v_call: TRBV6-4; j_call: TRBJ1-4; clone_size: .
cdr3_aa: CATSNNRGLGNTIYF; cdr3_nt: TGTGCCACCAGCAACAACAGGGGGCTTGGAAACACCATATATTTT; d_call: TRBD1; v_call: TRBV15; j_call: TRBJ1-3; clone_size: few